These T cell receptor beta chains were read from a single sample in a study of cytomegalovirus exposure and HLA in healthy donors. TCRdb keeps only in-frame clones here, not all; method: immunoSEQ multiplex PCR. The sample includes 100,000 to 150,000 clones, less than 80% of them seen just once. Sequences were obtained from PBMCs. Receptors originate from a young man in good health and CMV-seronegative. Each CDR3 is given with its conserved first and last residue. D genes are given only for firm matches. Part of the rows lack a size; the others show once, few, many or a class for expanded clones.

17 TRBJ1-5 - TRBV19 TRBD1 CASSTTRTGGEGQPQHF TGTGCCAGTAGTACGACGCGGACAGGGGGCGAGGGTCAGCCCCAGCATTTT
15 TRBJ1-1 - TRBV7-6 - CASSLGPTLNTEAFF TGTGCCAGCAGCTTGGGCCCCACTTTGAACACTGAAGCTTTCTTT
13 TRBJ2-7 - TRBV15 - CATSQRASTEQYF TGTGCCACCAGCCAGCGGGCAAGCACCGAGCAGTACTTC
15 TRBJ2-3 - TRBV5-1 TRBD1 CASSLAGTGVDTQYF TGCGCCAGCAGCCTCGCCGGGACAGGGGTTGATACGCAGTATTTT
16 TRBJ1-2 once TRBV5-6 - CASSLALVQPIYGYTF TGTGCCAGCAGCTTGGCCTTGGTACAGCCGATCTATGGCTACACCTTC
16 TRBJ2-2 - TRBV5-6 - CASSLLSGWGGGELFF TGTGCCAGCAGCTTGCTATCAGGATGGGGCGGCGGGGAGCTGTTTTTT
12 TRBJ1-2 - TRBV7-9 - CASSFPGDGYTF TGTGCCAGCAGTTTTCCAGGGGATGGCTACACCTTC
14 TRBJ2-7 few TRBV15 TRBD1 CATSRDRGTYEQYF TGTGCCACCAGCCGGGACAGGGGGACCTACGAGCAGTACTTC
16 TRBJ1-1 - TRBV27 TRBD1 CASRDRDRGQNTEAFF TGTGCCAGCAGAGACCGGGACAGGGGGCAGAACACTGAAGCTTTCTTT
14 TRBJ2-3 - TRBV30 TRBD2 CAWSTGGGAHTQYF TGTGCCTGGAGTACCGGCGGGGGGGCACATACGCAGTATTTT
13 TRBJ2-1 many TRBV6-6 - CASSYGPTIEQFF TGTGCCAGCAGTTACGGTCCTACGATTGAGCAGTTCTTC
14 TRBJ2-7 - TRBV9 TRBD1 CASSAQGGGDGQYF TGTGCCAGCAGCGCTCAAGGGGGCGGCGATGGGCAGTACTTC
16 TRBJ2-2 once TRBV30 TRBD1 CAWRQTGTANTGELFF TGTGCCTGGAGACAGACCGGGACAGCGAACACCGGGGAGCTGTTTTTT
17 TRBJ1-1 - TRBV7-8 TRBD1 CASSLDNLRDRVPEAFF TGTGCCAGCAGCTTAGATAATTTACGGGACAGGGTCCCTGAAGCTTTCTTT
17 TRBJ1-4 - TRBV19 - CASSIVRDSRASEKLFF TGTGCCAGTAGTATTGTACGGGACTCCCGCGCTAGTGAAAAACTGTTTTTT
17 TRBJ1-4 few TRBV4-2 TRBD1 CASSTPRAGGPNEKLFF TGTGCCAGCAGCACCCCGAGGGCAGGGGGACCTAATGAAAAACTGTTTTTT
16 TRBJ1-1 few TRBV19 TRBD1 CASKKIEGASNTEAFF TGTGCCAGTAAAAAAATCGAGGGGGCTTCGAACACTGAAGCTTTCTTT
12 TRBJ2-7 - TRBV29-1 TRBD2 CSVTSGPYEQYF TGCAGCGTGACTAGCGGCCCCTACGAGCAGTACTTC
15 TRBJ1-2 few TRBV9 - CASSPRGSEGWGYTF TGTGCCAGCAGCCCAAGAGGGTCAGAGGGTTGGGGCTACACCTTC
15 TRBJ2-5 - TRBV5-5 TRBD2 CASSLGGGTQETQYF TGTGCCAGCAGCTTGGGCGGGGGGACACAAGAGACCCAGTACTTC
13 TRBJ2-7 - TRBV30 - CAWIGRNSYEQYF TGTGCCTGGATAGGCAGGAACTCCTACGAGCAGTACTTC
17 TRBJ1-1 - TRBV7-8 TRBD1 CASSSSSYRGRNTEAFF TGTGCCAGCAGCTCCTCGTCCTACAGGGGCAGGAACACTGAAGCTTTCTTT
15 TRBJ2-7 - TRBV28 TRBD1 CASIYSGTGGYEQYF TGTGCCAGCATCTATTCCGGGACAGGGGGGTACGAGCAGTACTTC
11 TRBJ2-7 - TRBV28 - CASLRAYEQYF TGTGCCAGCCTACGAGCCTACGAGCAGTACTTC
17 TRBJ1-2 few TRBV5-4 TRBD1 CASSPGQIYPIDYGYTF TGTGCCAGCAGTCCGGGACAGATTTACCCAATAGACTATGGCTACACCTTC
16 TRBJ1-6 - TRBV15 - CATSSAATMTDSPLHF TGTGCCACCAGCTCCGCAGCCACTATGACGGATTCACCCCTCCACTTT
14 TRBJ2-7 - TRBV28 TRBD1 CASRTGWIAYEQYF TGTGCCAGCAGGACAGGGTGGATAGCCTACGAGCAGTACTTC
16 TRBJ1-5 - TRBV10-3 - CARVFLGAYSNQPQHF TGTGCCCGGGTTTTTTTGGGTGCGTATAGCAATCAGCCCCAGCATTTT
13 TRBJ1-5 few TRBV28 TRBD1 CASRGTGGQPQHF TGTGCCAGCAGAGGGACAGGGGGTCAGCCCCAGCATTTT
15 TRBJ2-7 - TRBV5-6 - CASSLLEGSSYEQYF TGTGCCAGCAGCTTGCTAGAGGGCAGCTCCTACGAGCAGTACTTC
17 TRBJ1-5 - TRBV29-1 - CSVWEKEAGDSNQPQHF TGCAGCGTTTGGGAAAAGGAGGCAGGAGATAGCAATCAGCCCCAGCATTTT
15 TRBJ1-1 - TRBV5-1 - CASSPDGQPNTEAFF TGCGCCAGCAGCCCGGATGGACAGCCGAACACTGAAGCTTTCTTT
17 TRBJ2-3 - TRBV7-2 TRBD1 CASSSATGPLSTDTQYF TGTGCCAGCAGCTCCGCGACAGGGCCTCTTAGCACAGATACGCAGTATTTT
14 TRBJ2-5 - TRBV10-3 - CAICASGDWETQYF TGTGCCATCTGTGCTTCCGGGGATTGGGAGACCCAGTACTTC
15 TRBJ1-6 - TRBV2 TRBD1 CASIPGQAQNSPLHF TGTGCCAGCATCCCGGGACAGGCTCAGAATTCACCCCTCCACTTT
14 TRBJ2-7 few TRBV7-2 - CASSRPGVSYEQYF TGTGCCAGCAGCCGGCCGGGGGTATCCTACGAGCAGTACTTC
16 TRBJ2-7 - TRBV28 TRBD1 CASSVTSGTGVHEQYF TGTGCCAGCAGTGTAACCTCCGGGACAGGGGTCCACGAGCAGTACTTC
14 TRBJ1-5 once TRBV10-3 - CAISGVQGNQPQHF TGTGCCATCAGTGGGGTTCAGGGCAATCAGCCCCAGCATTTT
15 TRBJ2-3 few TRBV6-6 - CASSYRQGMTDTQYF TGTGCCAGCAGTTACCGGCAGGGGATGACAGATACGCAGTATTTT
17 TRBJ2-3 once TRBV7-7 TRBD2 CASSSGTSGGYTDTQYF TGTGCTAGCAGCTCCGGGACTAGCGGGGGATACACAGATACGCAGTATTTT
13 TRBJ1-2 - TRBV2 - CASIEGRGGGYTF TGTGCCAGCATAGAAGGACGAGGGGGTGGCTACACCTTC
12 TRBJ2-5 - TRBV11-2 - CASSSQGETQYF TGTGCCAGCAGCTCTCAGGGCGAGACCCAGTACTTC
15 TRBJ2-7 - TRBV6-1 TRBD1 CASTDRDSFPYEQYF TGTGCCAGCACGGACCGGGACAGTTTCCCTTACGAGCAGTACTTC